These T cell receptor beta chains were read from a single sample in a study of regulatory T cells in long-lasting Graves disease. In TCRdb, the multiplex PCR reads were re-called with MiXCR into one record per CDR3 protein. The sample consists of some 230,000 distinct CDR3 sequences, about 16% of them appearing once. Specimen: peripheral blood mononuclear cells (PBMCs), collected at new diagnosis, from a patient treated with antithyroid drugs. The receptors stem from a female donor with Graves disease. The CDR3 runs from the conserved cysteine through the conserved F or W. A D gene is named only where the DNA matches it firmly. Size is stated for part of the rows, as once, few or many counts, or as a class when the clone is expanded.

clone_size,d_call,j_call,v_call,cdr3_aa,cdr3_nt
once,TRBD2,TRBJ2-3,TRBV20-1,CSGLAGSTDTQYF,TGCAGTGGGTTAGCGGGATCCACAGATACGCAGTATTTT
many,.,TRBJ2-5,TRBV5-1,CASQETQYF,TGCGCCAGCCAAGAGACCCAGTACTTC
.,.,TRBJ1-1,TRBV5-1,CASREGMRTEAFF,TGCGCCAGCAGGGAGGGGATGCGGACTGAAGCTTTCTTT
many,.,TRBJ2-7,TRBV27,CASSASGWSYEQYF,TGTGCCAGCAGTGCCTCCGGGTGGAGCTACGAGCAGTACTTC
many,.,TRBJ2-7,TRBV5-1,CASSLFAGRQYEQYF,TGCGCCAGCAGCTTGTTCGCGGGAAGGCAGTACGAGCAGTACTTC
many,TRBD2,TRBJ2-1,TRBV20-1,CSAPGTSNEQFF,TGCAGTGCCCCCGGGACTAGCAATGAGCAGTTCTTC
many,TRBD1,TRBJ2-6,TRBV7-2,CASSLTTGPFFSGANVLTF,TGTGCCAGCAGCTTAACGACAGGGCCTTTTTTCTCTGGGGCCAACGTCCTGACTTTC
many,TRBD2,TRBJ2-1,TRBV6-2/TRBV6-3,CASRGTSGRSEQFF,TGTGCCAGCCGAGGGACTAGCGGGAGGAGTGAGCAGTTCTTC
few,TRBD2,TRBJ2-3,TRBV6-1,CASSGGLAGGPDTQYF,TGTGCCAGCAGTGGGGGACTAGCGGGAGGTCCAGATACGCAGTATTTT
few,.,TRBJ2-7,TRBV4-2,CASSQDPLGWRARDEQYF,TGTGCCAGCAGCCAAGACCCACTAGGCTGGAGGGCCCGGGACGAGCAGTACTTC
few,.,TRBJ2-4,TRBV7-9,CASSLAQYENIQYF,TGTGCCAGCAGCTTAGCTCAGTACGAAAACATTCAGTACTTC
many,TRBD1,TRBJ2-3,TRBV12-5,CASGLDYLRTGRTDTQYF,TGTGCTAGTGGTTTGGATTACCTTAGGACAGGGCGCACAGATACGCAGTATTTT
many,.,TRBJ1-2,TRBV29-1,CSVESRAFGYTF,TGCAGCGTTGAGTCCCGGGCCTTTGGCTACACCTTC
.,.,TRBJ2-5,TRBV12-3/TRBV12-4,CASRFGQHYQETQYF,TGTGCCAGCCGTTTCGGACAGCACTACCAAGAGACCCAGTACTTC
.,TRBD2,TRBJ2-3,TRBV11-2,CASSFPGLAIDTQYF,TGTGCCAGCAGCTTCCCGGGACTAGCGATAGATACGCAGTATTTT
many,.,TRBJ2-2,TRBV3-1,CASSQGRGELFF,TGTGCCAGCAGCCAAGGCCGCGGGGAGCTGTTTTTT
many,.,TRBJ2-3,TRBV6-2/TRBV6-3,CASSESPGTPDTQYF,TGTGCCAGCAGTGAATCCCCCGGGACACCAGATACGCAGTATTTT
.,.,TRBJ1-4,TRBV27,CASSPNLGTGPTNEKLFF,TGTGCCAGCAGTCCAAACCTTGGCACCGGGCCAACTAATGAAAAACTGTTTTTT
many,.,TRBJ2-7,TRBV2,CASSENGPEQYF,TGTGCCAGCAGTGAAAACGGACCCGAGCAGTACTTC
many,.,TRBJ1-1,TRBV6-5,CASSYSTGGTEAFF,TGTGCCAGCAGTTACTCAACCGGGGGCACTGAAGCTTTCTTT
many,.,TRBJ1-2,TRBV2,CASSEMALDYGYTF,TGTGCCAGCAGTGAAATGGCCCTTGATTATGGCTACACCTTC
many,TRBD2,TRBJ2-1,TRBV7-3,CASSLTGRLAGVKSNEQFF,TGTGCCAGCAGCTTAACCGGGCGACTAGCGGGAGTGAAGAGCAATGAGCAGTTCTTC
many,TRBD1,TRBJ1-2,TRBV6-5,CASSYFGGQGYGYTF,TGTGCCAGCAGTTACTTCGGCGGACAGGGGTATGGCTACACCTTC
many,.,TRBJ2-3,TRBV9,CASSVAYNTDTQYF,TGTGCCAGCAGCGTAGCCTATAACACAGATACGCAGTATTTT
few,.,TRBJ2-7,TRBV18,CACSRAGLLDEQYF,TGTGCCTGCTCTCGGGCAGGACTTCTCGACGAGCAGTACTTC
.,.,TRBJ1-2,TRBV4-3,CASSQAPRGANYGYTF,TGCGCCAGCAGCCAAGCCCCCAGAGGAGCCAACTATGGCTACACCTTC
.,.,TRBJ2-3,TRBV7-9,CASSFWEAGTDTQYF,TGTGCCAGCAGCTTTTGGGAGGCAGGGACAGATACGCAGTATTTT
many,TRBD1,TRBJ1-3,TRBV2,CASSEEGTGLNTIYF,TGTGCCAGCAGTGAAGAGGGGACAGGGCTCAACACCATATATTTT
many,TRBD1,TRBJ1-1,TRBV7-9,CASRRTGTPSEAFF,TGTGCCAGCAGGCGGACAGGGACCCCCTCTGAAGCTTTCTTT
.,.,TRBJ2-2,TRBV5-5,CASTTSGADTGELFF,TGTGCCAGCACAACGTCAGGGGCGGACACCGGGGAGCTGTTTTTT
many,TRBD2,TRBJ2-2,TRBV6-1,CASSLSGSTNTGELFF,TGTGCCAGCAGCCTTAGCGGGAGCACGAACACCGGGGAGCTGTTTTTT
many,TRBD1,TRBJ1-2,TRBV24-1,CATSDPGTGVNGYTF,TGTGCCACCAGTGATCCCGGGACAGGGGTGAATGGCTACACCTTC
many,.,TRBJ2-5,TRBV11-3,CASSLGSDEYF,TGTGCCAGCAGCTTAGGGTCGGATGAGTACTTC
.,.,TRBJ2-7,TRBV7-9,CVSSSRSYEQYF,TGTGTCAGCAGCTCGAGATCGTACGAGCAGTACTTC
many,.,TRBJ1-1,TRBV7-2,CASSFLRTEAFF,TGTGCCAGCAGCTTTCTTCGGACTGAAGCTTTCTTT
many,.,TRBJ2-7,TRBV7-7,CASSLGGGSEQYF,TGTGCTAGCAGCTTAGGAGGGGGGAGCGAGCAGTACTTC
many,.,TRBJ1-1,TRBV29-1,CSVEMSVANTEAFF,TGCAGCGTTGAGATGAGCGTAGCGAACACTGAAGCTTTCTTT
.,TRBD2,TRBJ2-7,TRBV3-1,CASSQGTSGRWEQYF,TGTGCCAGCAGCCAAGGGACTAGCGGGAGGTGGGAGCAGTACTTC
many,TRBD2,TRBJ2-1,TRBV29-1,CSVEFQGYSGRVYNEQFF,TGCAGCGTTGAATTTCAGGGATATAGCGGGAGGGTTTACAATGAGCAGTTCTTC
.,.,TRBJ1-5,TRBV6-1,CASSSGEFQPQHF,TGTGCCAGCAGCTCAGGGGAGTTTCAGCCCCAGCATTTT
many,TRBD2,TRBJ2-7,TRBV27,CASSPLSGAISYEQYF,TGTGCCAGCAGTCCGCTAAGCGGGGCAATTTCCTACGAGCAGTACTTC
many,.,TRBJ2-1,TRBV14,CASSQTRGEPLYNEQFF,TGTGCCAGCAGCCAGACTAGGGGAGAGCCCCTGTACAATGAGCAGTTCTTC
many,.,TRBJ1-1,TRBV6-5,CASSYTDQELRAFF,TGTGCCAGCAGTTACACAGATCAGGAACTCCGAGCTTTCTTT
.,.,TRBJ1-1,TRBV7-9,CASSLGGDTEASF,TGTGCCAGCAGCTTAGGGGGGGACACTGAAGCTTCCTTT